These T cell receptor beta chains were read from a single sample in a study of human T cells and chemical hapten exposure. TCRdb called the RACE reads again in MiXCR, with one record for every CDR3 protein. The sample lists fewer than 85,000 distinct CDR3 sequences, 7% to 9.5% seen once, with about 1.8% in the top ten. Sequences were obtained from whole blood. Receptor source: a female donor in good health. Some clones in this sample may be carry-over from other donors' samples. Each CDR3 is given with its conserved first and last residue. Each record gives: V gene, J gene, clone size, D gene, CDR3 DNA, CDR3 protein. D genes are given only for firm matches. A row's size may be missing; if present it is once, few, many or a size class.

TRBV20-1	TRBJ1-5	many	-	TGCAGTGCTAGAGAGGGTTATAGCAATCAGCCCCAGCATTTT	CSAREGYSNQPQHF
TRBV25-1	TRBJ2-3	many	-	TGTGCCAGCCAAGACTCCGGAGGGGCAGATACGCAGTATTTT	CASQDSGGADTQYF
TRBV6-1	TRBJ2-7	many	TRBD1	TGTGCCAGCAGTGAGACAGGGAGTCACGAGCAGTACTTC	CASSETGSHEQYF
TRBV7-2	TRBJ2-3	many	TRBD2	TGTGCCAGCAGCTTAGAGGGGGGTAGCGGGGGACCGTATTTCTTTCCGGGCACAGATACGCAGTATTTT	CASSLEGGSGGPYFFPGTDTQYF
TRBV12-3/TRBV12-4	TRBJ2-3	-	TRBD2	TGTGCCAGCAGGGTGACTAGCGGGGGCTCAGATACGCAGTATTTT	CASRVTSGGSDTQYF
TRBV20-1	TRBJ2-5	-	TRBD1	TGCAGTGCTCTGGACAGGGAAGATGAGACCCAGTACTTC	CSALDREDETQYF
TRBV7-9	TRBJ2-3	few	-	TGTGCCAGCAGCCAGAAACTCGGCACAGATACGCAGTATTTT	CASSQKLGTDTQYF
TRBV5-5	TRBJ2-7	-	TRBD2	TGTGCCAGCAGTCGGGGGGGGCAGCCGGGACTAACCTACGAGCAGTACTTC	CASSRGGQPGLTYEQYF
TRBV5-4	TRBJ1-1	-	-	TGTGCCAGCAGTGTTCTGGCGGAGAACACTGAAGCTTTCTTT	CASSVLAENTEAFF
TRBV7-9	TRBJ2-3	many	-	TGTGCCAGCAGCTTAAATTTGGGAACAGATACGCAGTATTTT	CASSLNLGTDTQYF
TRBV14	TRBJ1-1	many	-	TGTGCCAGCAGCCTCCACCCTACGACGGAAGCTTTCTTT	CASSLHPTTEAFF
TRBV5-1	TRBJ1-2	few	-	TGCGCCAGCAGCTCGGGAGGGCCGGGGGTCGGCTACACCTTC	CASSSGGPGVGYTF
TRBV28	TRBJ1-5	few	TRBD1	TGTGCCAGCAGTTTTTTAGGACAGGGGAATAACCAGCCCCAGCATTTT	CASSFLGQGNNQPQHF
TRBV7-2	TRBJ2-5	many	TRBD1	TGTGCCAGCAGCCTAAGGCCGACCGGGACAGGGGGTATTAGGGCCCAGTACTTC	CASSLRPTGTGGIRAQYF
TRBV18	TRBJ2-5	few	-	TGTGCCAGCTACCGGACGAGCGGAGAGACCCAGTACTTC	CASYRTSGETQYF
TRBV6-5	TRBJ2-7	-	-	TGTGCCAGCAGTTACTCGACGGGAGAGGCTTACTACGAGCAGTACTTC	CASSYSTGEAYYEQYF
TRBV9	TRBJ2-7	few	-	TGTGCCAGCAGCCCTCCTACTAGCTCCTACGAGCAGTACTTC	CASSPPTSSYEQYF
TRBV5-1	TRBJ2-3	many	-	TGCGCCAGCAGCTCCAGACAAGTCCCAGATACGCAGTATTTT	CASSSRQVPDTQYF
TRBV14	TRBJ1-1	few	TRBD1	TGTGCCAGCAGCCACCGACAGGGGCGAAACACTGAAGCTTTCTTT	CASSHRQGRNTEAFF
TRBV11-2	TRBJ1-4	many	-	TGTGCCAGCAGCGCCGCCGTCACAGGTGGGCGTGAAAAACTGTTTTTT	CASSAAVTGGREKLFF
TRBV28	TRBJ2-3	few	TRBD1	TGTGCCAGCAGCGGACAGGGGAGCACAGATACGCAGTATTTT	CASSGQGSTDTQYF
TRBV4-2	TRBJ1-1	many	-	TGTGCCAGCAGCCAGGGTCCCGTCAGCCAGAACACTGAAGCTTTCTTT	CASSQGPVSQNTEAFF
TRBV27	TRBJ2-5	few	-	TGTGCCAGCAGTGGGCTTAGCCCCAAAGAGACCCAGTACTTC	CASSGLSPKETQYF